The T cell receptor beta chain under discussion was sequenced for a study of T cell responses to AZD1222 COVID-19 vaccine. The table came from immunoSEQ multiplex PCR; TCRdb's copy has only in-frame clones and leaves some out. The sample holds 150,000 to 200,000 clones, 90% to 95% seen once. Turning to this clone: Its antigen is currently unknown.

Overall study findings and caveats: There were mostly white British donors and more females than males, and clonal diversity was possibly underestimated. It was only a handful of AZD1222 recipients who were seropositive at baseline.

Trimming at V came to 0 bases and at J to 7 bases, leaving 6 bases not matched to a gene. The CDR3 covers 16 residues. Germline V gene sequence: CDR1 SGHRS, CDR2 YFSETQ. This receptor was taken from an adult in good health. Sequences were derived from peripheral blood, sampled on day 0 of AZD1222 vaccination. The genes are TRBV5-1 and TRBJ2-1, with 11 positions matching TRBD2. This CDR3 reads CASSLGLAGGLNEQFF. The CDR3 DNA reads as TGCGCCAGCAGCTTGGGCCTAGCGGGAGGTTTGAATGAGCAGTTCTTC.